Listed below are T cell receptor beta chains from one sample, sequenced in a study of cytomegalovirus exposure and HLA in healthy donors. Only in-frame clones appear in the TCRdb table, and some are missing; sequencing was by immunoSEQ multiplex PCR. The sample consists of roughly 60,000 clones, roughly 96% of them appearing once. Sequencing was performed on PBMCs. The receptors shown here come from a man in his late teens or twenties in good health and CMV-seronegative. Both conserved end residues are part of each CDR3. D genes are given only for firm matches. A clone size is listed for some rows: how often the clone was seen (once, few, many), or a class if it is expanded.

size	J	length	D	V	CDR3	DNA
.	TRBJ1-5	15	.	TRBV28	CASSSPVVSNQPQHF	TGTGCCAGCAGTTCCCCGGTAGTTAGCAATCAGCCCCAGCATTTT
.	TRBJ2-7	16	.	TRBV9	CASSVGGSGFIYEQYF	TGTGCCAGCAGCGTAGGGGGTAGCGGATTTATATACGAGCAGTACTTC
once	TRBJ1-2	13	TRBD1	TRBV29-1	CSVATGGTNGYTF	TGCAGCGTCGCGACAGGGGGGACGAATGGCTACACCTTC
.	TRBJ2-1	14	.	TRBV4-1	CASSQGLVPLGEFF	TGCGCCAGCAGCCAAGGACTAGTGCCCCTTGGTGAGTTCTTC
once	TRBJ2-1	12	.	TRBV30	CAWSERLNEQFF	TGTGCCTGGAGTGAGAGGTTAAATGAGCAGTTCTTC
.	TRBJ1-2	13	.	TRBV6-5	CASSSGQFYGYTF	TGTGCCAGCAGTTCAGGACAGTTCTATGGCTACACCTTC
.	TRBJ2-2	14	TRBD2	TRBV10-1	CASSGTSNTGELFF	TGCGCCAGCAGCGGGACTAGCAACACCGGGGAGCTGTTTTTT
.	TRBJ2-2	16	.	TRBV19	CASSKINSRVTGELFF	TGTGCCAGTAGTAAAATAAACTCCAGGGTAACCGGGGAGCTGTTTTTT
.	TRBJ1-2	15	TRBD1	TRBV27	CASKFETGANYGYTF	TGTGCCAGCAAGTTTGAGACAGGGGCTAACTATGGCTACACCTTC
.	TRBJ2-5	16	TRBD2	TRBV18	CASSPLTSGGQETQYF	TGTGCCAGCTCACCACTTACTAGCGGGGGTCAAGAGACCCAGTACTTC
.	TRBJ2-5	15	.	TRBV5-1	CASRGATPDSETQYF	TGCGCCAGCAGGGGGGCGACGCCTGACTCAGAGACCCAGTACTTC
.	TRBJ2-7	17	.	TRBV18	CASSPPNGGTHSYEQYF	TGTGCCAGCTCACCGCCTAATGGGGGCACTCACTCCTACGAGCAGTACTTC
.	TRBJ2-2	16	TRBD2	TRBV4-1	CASSQEGAGVPGELFF	TGCGCCAGCAGCCAAGAAGGAGCGGGAGTCCCCGGGGAGCTGTTTTTT
.	TRBJ2-2	15	.	TRBV9	CASSSRRQSTGELFF	TGTGCCAGCAGCAGCAGGCGACAGTCCACCGGGGAGCTGTTTTTT
.	TRBJ2-3	16	.	TRBV18	CASSPRAIQTGDTQYF	TGTGCCAGCTCACCCAGGGCTATACAGACTGGGGATACGCAGTATTTT
once	TRBJ2-7	15	TRBD1	TRBV5-5	CASSNRGSSSYEQYF	TGTGCCAGCAGCAACAGGGGGTCAAGCTCCTACGAGCAGTACTTC
.	TRBJ2-7	15	TRBD1	TRBV4-2	CASSYSGTGGYEQYF	TGTGCCAGCAGTTACTCCGGGACAGGGGGCTACGAGCAGTACTTC
.	TRBJ1-2	18	TRBD1	TRBV5-4	CASSLVGQGGDYNYGYTF	TGTGCCAGCAGCTTGGTTGGACAGGGGGGAGATTATAACTATGGCTACACCTTC
.	TRBJ2-3	15	TRBD1	TRBV14	CASSQQGESTDTQYF	TGTGCCAGCAGCCAACAGGGGGAGAGCACAGATACGCAGTATTTT
.	TRBJ2-3	18	TRBD2	TRBV25-1	CASSDQLAGGLLADTQYF	TGTGCCAGCAGTGACCAACTAGCGGGAGGTCTTCTAGCAGATACGCAGTATTTT
.	TRBJ1-4	14	.	TRBV4-2	CASRRGATFEKLFF	TGTGCCAGCAGGCGGGGGGCGACTTTTGAAAAACTGTTTTTT
.	TRBJ1-4	16	.	TRBV6-1	CASSDYRDATNEKLFF	TGTGCCAGCAGTGACTACAGGGATGCAACTAATGAAAAACTGTTTTTT
.	TRBJ2-1	17	TRBD2	TRBV4-3	CASSQDGRGRPRNEQFF	TGCGCCAGCAGCCAAGATGGGCGCGGGAGGCCCCGCAATGAGCAGTTCTTC
once	TRBJ2-7	14	TRBD2	TRBV7-8	CASSSAGASYEQYF	TGTGCCAGCAGCTCTGCGGGAGCTTCCTACGAGCAGTACTTC
.	TRBJ2-1	12	TRBD2	TRBV7-9	CAGRLAHNEQFF	TGTGCCGGTCGACTAGCGCACAATGAGCAGTTCTTC
.	TRBJ2-7	15	TRBD2	TRBV6-6	CASSLAEGGPHEQYF	TGTGCCAGCAGTTTGGCGGAGGGAGGGCCGCACGAGCAGTACTTC
once	TRBJ2-5	17	TRBD1	TRBV5-1	CASSLAQDRGLGETQYF	TGCGCCAGCAGCTTGGCACAGGACAGGGGGCTAGGAGAGACCCAGTACTTC
once	TRBJ2-7	12	.	TRBV7-9	CASALTTYEQYF	TGTGCCAGCGCACTTACGACCTACGAGCAGTACTTC
.	TRBJ2-1	14	.	TRBV29-1	CSVAGAQYYNEQFF	TGCAGCGTTGCCGGAGCTCAGTATTACAATGAGCAGTTCTTC
.	TRBJ2-7	16	TRBD2	TRBV29-1	CSVEAVSTSGSYEQYF	TGCAGCGTTGAAGCAGTTTCGACTAGCGGGAGCTACGAGCAGTACTTC
.	TRBJ2-3	15	TRBD1	TRBV28	CASSFLDRESDTQYF	TGTGCCAGCAGTTTCCTGGACAGGGAATCAGATACGCAGTATTTT